This paragraph reports one T cell receptor beta chain. What antigen it recognizes has not been identified. No quality values exist for individual bases; no much larger clone is one base distant. Including the terminal cysteine and phenylalanine, the CDR3 comprises 14 residues. The sequence is cut down to CDR3 DNA, 42 bases in frame from base 1. For this chain, trimming is 3 bases at the V end and 10 bases at the J end, and the number of junction bases without a gene match is 6. The germline V gene encodes CDR1 MGHRA and CDR2 YSYEKL. The data were obtained in a study of ipilimumab plus nivolumab after autologous stem cell transplantation (dated by TCRdb to about 2021). In the study overall: A median of 5 ipilimumab doses and about 8 nivolumab doses was received by trial patients. The DLBCL cohort included primary refractory and relapsed disease, with 18-month progression-free survival of about 86% and 29% respectively. The trial enrolled patients with high-risk diffuse large B cell lymphoma, mature T cell lymphoma, or multiple myeloma undergoing autologous transplant. The intent-to-treat population of the trial was made up of 30 to 40 patients.

Checkpoint therapy was initiated 14 to 28 days after autologous transplant, and ipilimumab was administered at 1 mg/kg intravenously on day 1 of selected weeks. Patients received nivolumab at 3 mg/kg intravenously on day 1 of weeks 1, 4, 7, 10, and every two weeks through week 26. The study was a Phase Ib clinical trial testing combined checkpoint inhibition with ipilimumab and nivolumab as consolidation after autologous stem cell transplantation. The full study reports these points: According to the authors, a biologic rationale for studying the approach further came from T cell receptor repertoire, regulatory T cell phenotype and gut microbiota profiles. The authors concluded that combined checkpoint inhibition appeared tolerable when used as consolidation after transplant.

The receptor library was made with the immunoSEQ multiplex PCR assay. Drawn from immuneACCESS, this table holds only the in-frame rearrangements with V and J called that TCRdb kept. Clones are partly lost; checked studies trace under half to an unresolved V gene and leave the rest unexplained. Counted in this sample were fewer than 85,000 clones; 83% of them appeared once. Together, the top ten hold roughly 2% of the sample. The rearrangement combines TRBV4-1 with TRBJ1-6; TRBD1 fits 7 bases in the junction. The specimen was PBMCs, collected in a trial of ipilimumab plus nivolumab as post-transplant consolidation. The TCR sequence derives from a male donor with diffuse large B-cell lymphoma. CDR3 loop: CASSQPDRDSPLHF. The nucleotide sequence is TGCGCCAGCAGCCAGCCCGACAGGGACTCACCCCTCCACTTT.